Below, one T cell receptor (beta chain) is given with its context. The data derive from a study of blood T cell repertoires in COVID-19. Sequencing was performed with immunoSEQ multiplex PCR; in TCRdb, only in-frame clones are kept and a portion is missing. The table records about 58,000 clones, around 83% of them present only once. J was trimmed by 6 bases and V by 3 bases; bases with no gene match: 3. There are 14 residues in the CDR3. Germline CDR1 LGHDT, CDR2 YNNKEL (reference sequence). The sequenced sample consisted of peripheral blood. The chain uses TRBV3-1 (or the pseudogene TRBV3-2) and TRBJ1-5, with 9 bases aligning to TRBD1. This clonotype originated in a man aged 50 to 60 with COVID-19, enrolled during active disease. Written as DNA, the CDR3 is TGTGCCAGCAGCCAGGGACAGGGAACTCAGCCCCAGCATTTT. Amino acid sequence: CASSQGQGTQPQHF.